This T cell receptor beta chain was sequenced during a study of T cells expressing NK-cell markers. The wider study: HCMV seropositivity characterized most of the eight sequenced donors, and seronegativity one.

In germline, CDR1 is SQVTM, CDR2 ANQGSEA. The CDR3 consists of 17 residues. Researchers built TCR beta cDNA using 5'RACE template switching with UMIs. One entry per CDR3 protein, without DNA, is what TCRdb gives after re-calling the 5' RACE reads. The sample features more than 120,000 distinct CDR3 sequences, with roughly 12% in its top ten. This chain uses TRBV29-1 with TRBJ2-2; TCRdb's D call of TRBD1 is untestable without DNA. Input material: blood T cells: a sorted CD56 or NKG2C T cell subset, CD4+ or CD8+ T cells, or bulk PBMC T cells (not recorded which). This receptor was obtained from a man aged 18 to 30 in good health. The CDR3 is CSVENPRGTDGTGELFF.